This TCR beta chain is drawn from a study of radiotherapy plus CTLA-4 blockade in lung cancer. Study-wide results and caveats: Strongest reported response predictors: early blood clone changes and post-radiation interferon-beta.

Regarding this clone: Its target is unknown.

Trimming at V came to 2 bases and at J to 0 bases, leaving 6 bases not matched to a gene. Germline CDR1 and CDR2: KGHSH and LQKENI. The CDR3 runs 16 residues. The repertoire was sequenced with immunoSEQ multiplex PCR; TCRdb's copy has only in-frame clones and lacks some. This repertoire shows 40,000 to 45,000 clones, more than 60% found once; its top ten account for 9.8%. The V call is TRBV18, the J call TRBJ2-7, with TRBD1 identical over 8 bases. Here the sequenced sample was peripheral blood, taken from a patient treated with radiotherapy plus ipilimumab. This receptor was taken from a human donor with non-small cell lung cancer who had stable disease on radiotherapy plus ipilimumab. CDR3 loop: CASSPAGQGPSYEQYF. Here the CDR3 DNA reads TGTGCCAGCTCACCAGCCGGACAGGGCCCCTCCTACGAGCAGTACTTC.